The T cell receptor beta chain under discussion was sequenced for a study of cytomegalovirus exposure and HLA in healthy donors (dated by TCRdb to 2016 to 2017). Background for the entire study: An earlier analysis of roughly 610 of the donors reported approximately 300 Gb of sequence data and 117 million unique TCR beta sequences obtained from about 170 million T cells. An early release covering over 500 HLA-typed donors comprised roughly 300 gigabases of sequencing data and some 79 million unique TCR sequences. Of the 300 to 500 genotyped donors, roughly 80% were placed in the genetic ancestry cluster associated with self-reported Caucasian donors. The study was designed to test whether signatures of past pathogen exposure could be identified by cataloging public T cell receptors. The study profiled the T cell repertoires of around 700 subjects by immunosequencing and related them to cytomegalovirus serostatus. Along with the approximately 700-subject first cohort, a separate validation cohort of around 120 different subjects was used. To predict cytomegalovirus infection status, the study combined high-throughput TCR immunosequencing, statistical association of individual TCRs with disease status, and machine learning. A later analysis re-examined previously published TCR beta repertoires from several hundred donors and added high-resolution HLA genotyping to investigate patterns of TCR occurrence. Rather than using new phenotypic data, the later analysis identified candidate immune exposures from TCR beta sequences and from how often those sequences occurred across donors. To decide whether each TCR beta V gene segment behaved as functional or pseudogenic, an earlier analysis of fewer than 750 of the donors relied on high-throughput TCR beta sequencing. Donor age, sex, ethnicity and CMV serostatus were collected together with the repertoire data. In a later genetic analysis, genome-wide SNP genotypes for about three fifths of the roughly 670 donors were used, and that subset was treated as a discovery cohort. All discovery cohort repertoires had been generated using a single sequencing platform. HLA typing included class I and class II loci at four-digit resolution. Typing coverage differed by locus: A, B, C, DRB1 and DQB1 were typed in about 620-630 donors, DQA1 in approximately 520, DPA1 in 600 to 610, and DPB1 in about 450. Roughly 5 DR-DQ haplotypes were handled as single units for association and clustering because linkage in the cohort was strong. Among about 360 genotyped donors of the cohort, an average of 235,054 unique TCR beta nucleotide sequences were sequenced per donor, roughly 18% of them non-productive. What the research found in general, with its limitations: Because counts were too low, about 17 rarely observed V segments, including chromosome 9 orphons, were excluded from the earlier analysis of about 500 of the donors. Some IMGT-functional V segments, including TRBV6-2 and TRBV6-3, could not be told apart with the 87-base-pair reads, so those segments were excluded. Linkage disequilibrium might explain the correlated functional status among segregating V segments, but an unknown experimental factor could not be ruled out. This cohort had only TCR beta chains sequenced, and the lack of alpha or paired-chain data limited which features could be detected. The only immune exposure information available for the cohort was CMV serostatus. In a later genetic analysis, fewer N-insertions in productive TCRs were reported among donors in an Asian-associated ancestry cluster than the approximately 670-donor mean. The authors suggested that the approach could potentially be generalized to other disease states and immunological phenotypes. The sequencing pipeline was judged likely to have produced a cluster of highly shared sequence variants as a technical artifact. Assigning TCR associations to individual alleles was difficult when HLA alleles, especially DR and DQ, strongly co-occurred. In a later genetic analysis, a missense DCLRE1C variant was associated with V-gene and J-gene trimming of TCR beta chains, and the association was replicated in an independent cohort. In both the original and validation cohorts, the classifier was reported to diagnose cytomegalovirus status with high specificity and sensitivity. In a later analysis, TCR association rates were found to vary across HLA loci, with the most associated TCRs seen for DRB1 alleles and the fewest for HLA-C alleles. Several of the top co-occurrence clusters appeared to be linked to parvovirus B19, influenza, CMV and Epstein-Barr virus, according to a later analysis. The presence/absence analyses assumed that sequencing depth was roughly uniform across donors, and that assumption may not be true. Specific HLA alleles were associated with 16,951 TCR beta sequences at a false discovery rate of 0.05 in a later analysis. Most TCR sequences were observed very rarely across donors, whereas some public TCRs were present in many individuals. The study gave a list of about 160 TCR beta chains associated with cytomegalovirus. Because some donors lacked HLA typing at each locus, the association tests relied only on the typed subset. In a later analysis, HLA-associated TCR beta chains showed more clonal expansion and lower generation probabilities than non-associated chains that were equally common. A further reported finding was that TCR beta sequences accurately predicted the HLA-A and HLA-B alleles for most subjects in the first cohort. Broadly in line with IMGT annotations, most TCR beta V segments showed up in productive rearrangements about 87% or about 30% of the time in an earlier analysis of around 550 of the donors. In vitro tests confirmed that a few of the cytomegalovirus-associated TCR beta chains recognize cytomegalovirus antigens. Most CMV-associated TCR beta chains appeared to be HLA-restricted in a later analysis, and the HLA associations seemed to be driven largely by CMV exposure.

In total, more than 500 healthy bone marrow donors made up the cohort. All cohort members were sampled while nominally healthy, although unrecorded immune exposures were likely present. The donor tested CMV seronegative and was one of the 352 seronegative cohort members. A peripheral blood sample was provided by each donor, and peripheral blood mononuclear cells were used for TCR beta sequencing. Genomic DNA was extracted from the blood cell samples with the Qiagen DNeasy Blood Extraction Kit. Library preparation was by the immunoSEQ multiplex PCR assay. For the multiplex PCR, a mixture combining 60 forward primers for TCR Vbeta segments and 13 reverse primers for TCR Jbeta segments was used. The CDR3 region of rearranged TCR beta genes was amplified from genomic DNA by a multiplex PCR assay. Amplified TCR beta libraries were sequenced as 87-base-pair reads on the Illumina HiSeq System. As for the authors' bioinformatics: In a later analysis, tens of millions of unique TCR beta chains were counted across the approximately 620 repertoires, and roughly 11 million of these chains were shared by at least two donors. To remove PCR and sequencing errors, raw reads were error-corrected and collapsed into unique sequences using a nearest-neighbor algorithm that merged closely related sequences. To assign V, D and J gene segments, CDR3 sequences were aligned to IMGT reference sequences. Each retained sequence needed at least a six-nucleotide match to both a V gene segment and a J gene segment. Rearrangements were called productive when the CDR3 lacked stop codons and stayed in frame with V and J; all others were non-productive. CDR3 was defined according to IMGT convention as the region running from the second conserved V-encoded cysteine to the conserved J-encoded phenylalanine. The earlier analysis of some 580 of the donors excluded any sequence lacking an unambiguous match to a single V gene segment. An earlier analysis of 450 to 650 of the donors called V segments functional above 56.7% productive rearrangements and segregating when the between-donor standard deviation exceeded 5%. A statistical classification framework was built for diagnosing cytomegalovirus status from the catalog of TCR beta chain sequences. In a later analysis, V and J genes were assigned by comparing TCR nucleotide sequences against IMGT/GENE-DB human TR gene sequences. A later analysis assigned CDR3 sequences and most-parsimonious VDJ recombination scenarios with the TCRdist pipeline. In a later analysis, each TCR beta chain was defined by its CDR3 amino acid sequence together with its V-gene family, and reads lacking a unique V-gene family were excluded. As a way to deal with suspected cross-contamination and a sequencing artifact, a later analysis dropped 640 or so nucleotide sequences that were highly shared and had low generation probability. A later analysis calculated a clonal expansion index for each public chain from normalized within-repertoire ranks of inferred template counts. Generation probabilities in a later analysis came from a VDJ recombination model fitted to out-of-frame rearrangements, and those results were checked against IGoR. A later analysis scored TCR-TCR, TCR-HLA and TCR-CMV co-occurrence with hypergeometric tests, applying a repertoire-size bias correction to TCR pairs. To estimate false discovery rates, a later analysis permuted the HLA or CMV assignments 20 times. A later analysis grouped co-occurring TCRs with DBSCAN, adding TCRdist sequence similarity when clustering within HLA-allele-positive subsets. Repertoires with fewer than 30,000 or more than 120,000 public chains were left out of co-occurrence clustering, as were five repertoires with anomalous nucleotide sharing. In TCRdb, the immuneACCESS table is reduced to in-frame sequences with V and J assigned. These tables do not hold every clone; where another copy was compared, an unresolved V gene accounts for under half, and the others remain unexplained. The DNA gave D and trimming, while V, J and clone size come from that table. The sample table contains some 160,000 clones; only one count was recorded for under 90% of them. The biggest ten clones account for under 2% of the sample.

Reading from cysteine to phenylalanine, the CDR3 counts 13 amino acids. Here the CDR3 DNA is all that survives: 39 bases in frame from base 1. The germline ends are 12 bases apart after V is trimmed by 6 bases and J by 4 bases. The CDR1 and CDR2 encoded by the germline V gene are MDHEN and SYDVKM. Note on this clone: Which antigen it targets is not known. Base qualities are not at hand, and no much larger clone is one base apart.

The chain is encoded by TRBV28 joined to TRBJ1-2; the D segment could be TRBD1, given 5 matching bases. The sample taken for sequencing was PBMCs. This clonotype originated in a man between 18 and 29 years old in good health and CMV-seronegative. The CDR3 in this case is CASSTGSPYGYTF. The DNA is as follows: TGTGCCAGCAGCACAGGATCCCCCTATGGCTACACCTTC.